This TCR beta chain was profiled in a study of T cell responses to AZD1222 COVID-19 vaccine. Study overall: Some second doses came at about 4 weeks and others at about 12 weeks; these were pooled.

This CDR3 is built from 14 residues. V was shortened by 7 bases and J by 0 bases, with 12 bases between the two germline ends. CDR1 and CDR2 from the germline V gene are SGHAT and FQDESV (reference sequence). Produced via immunoSEQ multiplex PCR; TCRdb's table is partial and in-frame only. The table includes roughly 150,000 clones, around 88% detected once. This clone has more than one count but fewer than ten. The TCR was taken from an adult in good health. V gene TRBV11-1 combines with J gene TRBJ1-1, with D unresolved. The sample was peripheral blood, taken on day 0 of AZD1222 vaccination. The CDR3 bases are TGTGCCAGCACTCGCGAGACACTGAACACTGAAGCTTTCTTT. Translation gives CASTRETLNTEAFF. The variable domain in full, completed from reference TRBV11-1 and TRBJ1-1, reads EAEVAQSPRYKITEKSQAVAFWCDPISGHATLYWYRQILGQGPELLVQFQDESVVDDSQLPKDRFSAERLKGVDSTLKIQPAELGDSAMYLCASTRETLNTEAFFGQGTRLTVV.